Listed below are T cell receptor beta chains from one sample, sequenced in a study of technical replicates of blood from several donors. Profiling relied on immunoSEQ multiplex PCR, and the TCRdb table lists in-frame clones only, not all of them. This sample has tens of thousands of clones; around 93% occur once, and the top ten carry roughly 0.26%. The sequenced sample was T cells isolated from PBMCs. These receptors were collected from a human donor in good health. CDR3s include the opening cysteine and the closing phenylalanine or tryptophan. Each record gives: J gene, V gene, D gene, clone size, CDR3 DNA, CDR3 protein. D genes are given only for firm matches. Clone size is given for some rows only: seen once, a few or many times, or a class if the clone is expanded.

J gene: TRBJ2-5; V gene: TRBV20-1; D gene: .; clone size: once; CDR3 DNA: TGCAGTGCCCGAAGAGGGACCCAGTACTTC; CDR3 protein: CSARRGTQYF
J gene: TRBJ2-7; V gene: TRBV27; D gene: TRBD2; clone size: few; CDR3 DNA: TGTGCCAGCAGTGCACGCCTGGGACTAGCGGGGAACTACGAGCAGTACTTC; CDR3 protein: CASSARLGLAGNYEQYF
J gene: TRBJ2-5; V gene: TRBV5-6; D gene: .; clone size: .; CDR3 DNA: TGTGCCAGCAGCCGCCGGGAGACCCAGTACTTC; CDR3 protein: CASSRRETQYF
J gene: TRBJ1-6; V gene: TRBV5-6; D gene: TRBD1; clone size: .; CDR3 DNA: TGTGCCAGCAGCTGGGACAGGCGGAATTCACCCCTCCACTTT; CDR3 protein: CASSWDRRNSPLHF
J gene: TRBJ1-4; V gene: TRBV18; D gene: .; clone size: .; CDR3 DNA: TGTGCCAGCTCGCGACCACGACAGAATAATGAAAAACTGTTTTTT; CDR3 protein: CASSRPRQNNEKLFF
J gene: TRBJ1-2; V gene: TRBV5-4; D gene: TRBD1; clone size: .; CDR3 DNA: TGTGCCAGCAGCATAAGAGGACAGGGAGATGGCTACACCTTC; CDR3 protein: CASSIRGQGDGYTF
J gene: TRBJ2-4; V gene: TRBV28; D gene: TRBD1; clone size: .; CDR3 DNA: TGTGCCAGCAGGTCGACAGGGGGGATGAAAAACATTCAGTACTTC; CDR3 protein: CASRSTGGMKNIQYF
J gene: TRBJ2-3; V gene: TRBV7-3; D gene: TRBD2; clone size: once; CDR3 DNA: TGTGCCAGCAGCCTCCTAGCGGGCACAGATACGCAGTATTTT; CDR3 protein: CASSLLAGTDTQYF
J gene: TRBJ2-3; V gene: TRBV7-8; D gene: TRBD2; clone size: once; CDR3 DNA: TGTGCCAGCAGCTTAGGTACTAGCGGGAGCGAGGCAGATACGCAGTATTTT; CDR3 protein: CASSLGTSGSEADTQYF
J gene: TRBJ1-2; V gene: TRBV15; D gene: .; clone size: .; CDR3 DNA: TGTGCCACCAGCGGGGCAGGGAGGACCTATGGCTACACCTTC; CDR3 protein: CATSGAGRTYGYTF
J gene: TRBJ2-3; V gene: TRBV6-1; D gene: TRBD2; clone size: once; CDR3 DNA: TGTGCCAGCAGGGTAGCGGGAGGGGCAGATACGCAGTATTTT; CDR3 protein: CASRVAGGADTQYF